This T cell receptor (beta chain) was observed in a study of T cell repertoires in cytomegalovirus infection. As for the study in general: Peptides in the study included HLA-C-restricted and HLA-B-restricted CMV epitopes. A matching HLA type, together with CMV infection, was signaled by public TCR beta signatures.

TCRdb processed the reads anew with MiXCR; each CDR3 protein has one entry. This repertoire shows around 710,000 distinct CDR3 sequences, about 29% found once; its top ten account for about an eighth. This clonotype was picked up a small number of times. Its antigen is not identified. CDR3 length: 13 amino acids. The V gene's germline CDR1 is SEHNR and CDR2 FQNEAQ (reference sequence). V lost 3 bases to trimming and J lost 11 bases, with 16 bases between them. The J gene is TRBJ1-1, the V gene TRBV7-9; D gene unclear. Sequences were derived from cultured CD8+ T cells from PBMCs, sampled from culture after CMV antigen stimulation. This receptor was taken from a human donor in good health (CMV status not recorded). Some clones in this sample may be carry-over from other donors' samples. The CDR3 sequence is CASSFIAPGWAFF. For the CDR3, the DNA is TGTGCCAGCAGCTTCATCGCGCCCGGTTGGGCTTTCTTT.